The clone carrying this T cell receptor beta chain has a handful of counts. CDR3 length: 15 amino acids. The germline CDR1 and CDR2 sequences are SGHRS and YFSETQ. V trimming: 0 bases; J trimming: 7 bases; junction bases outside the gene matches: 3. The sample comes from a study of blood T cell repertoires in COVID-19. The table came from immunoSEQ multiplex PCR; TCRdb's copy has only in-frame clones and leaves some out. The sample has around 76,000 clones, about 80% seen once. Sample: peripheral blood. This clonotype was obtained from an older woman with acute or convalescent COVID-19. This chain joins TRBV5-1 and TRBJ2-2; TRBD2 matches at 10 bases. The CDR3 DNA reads TGCGCCAGCAGCTTGGGGACTAGCGGTATCGGGGAGCTGTTTTTT. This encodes CASSLGTSGIGELFF.